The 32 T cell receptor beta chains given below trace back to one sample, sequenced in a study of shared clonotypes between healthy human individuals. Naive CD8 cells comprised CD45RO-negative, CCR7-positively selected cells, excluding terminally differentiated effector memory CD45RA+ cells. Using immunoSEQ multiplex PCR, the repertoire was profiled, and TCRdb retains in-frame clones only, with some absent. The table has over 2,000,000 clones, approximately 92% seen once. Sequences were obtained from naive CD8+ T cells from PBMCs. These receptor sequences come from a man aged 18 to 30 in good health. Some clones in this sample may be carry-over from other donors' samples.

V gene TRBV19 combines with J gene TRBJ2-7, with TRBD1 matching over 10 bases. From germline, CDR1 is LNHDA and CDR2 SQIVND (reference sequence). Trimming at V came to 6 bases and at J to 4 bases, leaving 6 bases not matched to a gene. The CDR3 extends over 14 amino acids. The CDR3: CASSLGQGEYEQYF. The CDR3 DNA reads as TGTGCCAGTAGCCTAGGACAGGGGGAATACGAGCAGTACTTC.

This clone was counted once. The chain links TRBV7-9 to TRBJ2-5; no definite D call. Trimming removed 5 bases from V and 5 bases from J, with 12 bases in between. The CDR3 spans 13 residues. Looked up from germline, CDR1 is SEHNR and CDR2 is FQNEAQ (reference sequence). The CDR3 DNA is TGTGCCAGCAGCACAAAAGGACGGGAGACCCAGTACTTC. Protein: CASSTKGRETQYF.

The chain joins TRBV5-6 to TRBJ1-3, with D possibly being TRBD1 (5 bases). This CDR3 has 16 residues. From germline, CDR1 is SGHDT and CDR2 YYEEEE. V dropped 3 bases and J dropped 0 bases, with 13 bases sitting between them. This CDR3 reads CASSWGPKRSGNTIYF. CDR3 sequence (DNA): TGTGCCAGCAGCTGGGGACCGAAGCGCTCTGGAAACACCATATATTTT. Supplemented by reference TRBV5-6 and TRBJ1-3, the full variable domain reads DAGVTQSPTHLIKTRGQQVTLRCSPKSGHDTVSWYQQALGQGPQFIFQYYEEEERQRGNFPDRFSGHQFPNYSSELNVNALLLGDSALYLCASSWGPKRSGNTIYFGEGSWLTVV.

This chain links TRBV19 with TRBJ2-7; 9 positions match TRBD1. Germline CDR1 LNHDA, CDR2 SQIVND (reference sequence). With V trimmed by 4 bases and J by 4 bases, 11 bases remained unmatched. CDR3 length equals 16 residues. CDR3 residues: CASSSPGTGSEYEQYF. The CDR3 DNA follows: TGTGCCAGTAGTAGCCCCGGGACAGGGAGCGAATACGAGCAGTACTTC.

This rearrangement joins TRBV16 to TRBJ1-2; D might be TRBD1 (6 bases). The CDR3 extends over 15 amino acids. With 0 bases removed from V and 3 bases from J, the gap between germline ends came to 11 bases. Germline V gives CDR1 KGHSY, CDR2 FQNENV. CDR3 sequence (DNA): TGTGCCAGCAGCCAATCGAGGGGGGGCGACTATGGCTACACCTTC. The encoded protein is CASSQSRGGDYGYTF.

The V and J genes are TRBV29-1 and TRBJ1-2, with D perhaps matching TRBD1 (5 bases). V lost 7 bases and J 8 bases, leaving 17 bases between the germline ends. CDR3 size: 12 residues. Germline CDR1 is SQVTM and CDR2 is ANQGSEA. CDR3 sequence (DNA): TGCAGCGCACAGCCGCCTCCAGGGGGCTACACCTTC. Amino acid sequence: CSAQPPPGGYTF.

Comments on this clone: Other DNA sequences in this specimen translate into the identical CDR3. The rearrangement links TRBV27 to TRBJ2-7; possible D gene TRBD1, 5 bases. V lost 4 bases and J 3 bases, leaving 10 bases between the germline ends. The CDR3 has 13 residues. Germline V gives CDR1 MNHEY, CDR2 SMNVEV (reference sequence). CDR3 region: CASSWGRNYEQYF. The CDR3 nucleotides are TGTGCCAGCAGTTGGGGCAGAAACTACGAGCAGTACTTC.

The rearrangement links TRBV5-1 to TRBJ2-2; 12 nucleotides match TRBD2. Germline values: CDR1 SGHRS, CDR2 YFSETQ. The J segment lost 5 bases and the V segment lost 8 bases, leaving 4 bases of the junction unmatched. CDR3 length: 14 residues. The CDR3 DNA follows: TGCGCCAGTTCCGGGACTAGCGGGACCGGGGAGCTGTTTTTT. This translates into CASSGTSGTGELFF.

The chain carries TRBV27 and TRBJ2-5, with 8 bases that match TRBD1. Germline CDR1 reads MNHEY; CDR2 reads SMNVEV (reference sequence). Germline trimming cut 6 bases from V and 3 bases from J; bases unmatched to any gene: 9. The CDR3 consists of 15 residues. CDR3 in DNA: TGTGCCAGCAGCAAAGACAGGGGCTGGGAAGAGACCCAGTACTTC. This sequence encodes CASSKDRGWEETQYF.

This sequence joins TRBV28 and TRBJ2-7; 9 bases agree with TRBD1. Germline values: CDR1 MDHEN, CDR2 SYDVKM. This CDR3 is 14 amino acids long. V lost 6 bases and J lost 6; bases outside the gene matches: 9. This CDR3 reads CASSVGQGRREQYF. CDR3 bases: TGTGCCAGCAGCGTGGGACAGGGAAGGCGCGAGCAGTACTTC.

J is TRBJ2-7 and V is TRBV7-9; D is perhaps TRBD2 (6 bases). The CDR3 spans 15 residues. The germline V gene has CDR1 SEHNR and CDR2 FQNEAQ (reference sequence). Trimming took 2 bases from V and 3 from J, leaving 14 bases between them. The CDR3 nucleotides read TGTGCCAGCAGCTTAAGGGCCGGGACTTACTACGAGCAGTACTTC. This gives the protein CASSLRAGTYYEQYF.

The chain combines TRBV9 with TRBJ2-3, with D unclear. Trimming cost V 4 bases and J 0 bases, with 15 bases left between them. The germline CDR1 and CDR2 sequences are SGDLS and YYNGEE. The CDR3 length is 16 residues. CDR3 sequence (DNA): TGTGCCAGCAGCACCCGCGACGGAACTAGCACAGATACGCAGTATTTT. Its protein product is CASSTRDGTSTDTQYF.

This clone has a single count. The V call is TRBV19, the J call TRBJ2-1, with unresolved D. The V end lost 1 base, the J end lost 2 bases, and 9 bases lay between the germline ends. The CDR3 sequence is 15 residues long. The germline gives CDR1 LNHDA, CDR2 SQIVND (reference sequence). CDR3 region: CASSIAGPPYNEQFF. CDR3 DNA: TGTGCCAGTAGTATAGCGGGCCCCCCCTACAATGAGCAGTTCTTC.

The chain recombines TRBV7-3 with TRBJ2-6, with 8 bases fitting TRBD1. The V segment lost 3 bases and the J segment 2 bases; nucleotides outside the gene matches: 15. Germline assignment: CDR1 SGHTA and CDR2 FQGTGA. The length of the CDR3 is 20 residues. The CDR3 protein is CASSFKVLGQGKTGANVLTF. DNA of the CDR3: TGTGCCAGCAGCTTTAAAGTCCTCGGACAGGGAAAGACTGGGGCCAACGTCCTGACTTTC.

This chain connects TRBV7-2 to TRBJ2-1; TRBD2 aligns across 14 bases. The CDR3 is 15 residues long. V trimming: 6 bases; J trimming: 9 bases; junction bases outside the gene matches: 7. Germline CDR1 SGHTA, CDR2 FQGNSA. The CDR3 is CASRSGLAGEGEQFF. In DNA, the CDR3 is TGTGCCAGCAGATCGGGACTAGCGGGAGAGGGTGAGCAGTTCTTC. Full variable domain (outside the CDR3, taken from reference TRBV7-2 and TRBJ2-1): GAGVSQSPSNKVTEKGKDVELRCDPISGHTALYWYRQSLGQGLEFLIYFQGNSAPDKSGLPSDRFSAERTGGSVSTLTIQRTQQEDSAVYLCASRSGLAGEGEQFFGPGTRLTVL.

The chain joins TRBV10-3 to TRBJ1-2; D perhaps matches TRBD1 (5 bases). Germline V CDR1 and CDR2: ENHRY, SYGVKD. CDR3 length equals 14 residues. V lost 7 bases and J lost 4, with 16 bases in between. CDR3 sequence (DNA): TGTGCCATCAACCGGGACTCCGAACCCTATGGCTACACCTTC. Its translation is CAINRDSEPYGYTF.

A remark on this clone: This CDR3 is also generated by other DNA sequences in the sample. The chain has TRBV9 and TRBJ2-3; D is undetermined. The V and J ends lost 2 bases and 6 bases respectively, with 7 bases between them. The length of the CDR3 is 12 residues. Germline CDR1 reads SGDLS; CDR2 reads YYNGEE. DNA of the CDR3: TGTGCCAGCAGCGTCGTCCGGGATACGCAGTATTTT. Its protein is CASSVVRDTQYF. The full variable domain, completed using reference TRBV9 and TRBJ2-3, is DSGVTQTPKHLITATGQRVTLRCSPRSGDLSVYWYQQSLDQGLQFLIQYYNGEERAKGNILERFSAQQFPDLHSELNLSSLELGDSALYFCASSVVRDTQYFGPGTRLTVL.

CDR3 sequence (DNA): TGTGCCTCCCAGACAGGGGACGGCTACACCTTC. Its translation is CASQTGDGYTF. The V call is TRBV6-6, the J call TRBJ1-2; 8 nucleotides line up with TRBD1. CDR3 length: 11 residues. With V trimmed by 11 bases and J by 8 bases, 7 bases remained unmatched. Germline lookup yields CDR1 MNHNY and CDR2 SVGAGI (reference sequence).

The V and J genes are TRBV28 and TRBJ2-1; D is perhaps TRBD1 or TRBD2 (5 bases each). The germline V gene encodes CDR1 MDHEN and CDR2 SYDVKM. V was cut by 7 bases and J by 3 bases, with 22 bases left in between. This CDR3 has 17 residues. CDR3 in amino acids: CASTPGTGNDGYNEQFF. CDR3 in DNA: TGTGCCAGCACCCCCGGGACCGGGAATGACGGCTACAATGAGCAGTTCTTC.

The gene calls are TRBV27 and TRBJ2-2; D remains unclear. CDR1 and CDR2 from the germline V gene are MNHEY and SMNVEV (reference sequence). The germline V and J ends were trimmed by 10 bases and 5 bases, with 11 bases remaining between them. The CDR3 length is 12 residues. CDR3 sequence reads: CATMDGTGELFF. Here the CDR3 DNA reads TGTGCCACCATGGACGGGACCGGGGAGCTGTTTTTT.

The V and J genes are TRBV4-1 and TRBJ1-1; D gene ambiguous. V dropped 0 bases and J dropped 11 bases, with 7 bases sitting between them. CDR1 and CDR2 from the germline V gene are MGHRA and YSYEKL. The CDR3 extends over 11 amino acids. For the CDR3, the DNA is TGCGCCAGCAGCCAAGATCGGAGGGCTTTCTTT. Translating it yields CASSQDRRAFF.

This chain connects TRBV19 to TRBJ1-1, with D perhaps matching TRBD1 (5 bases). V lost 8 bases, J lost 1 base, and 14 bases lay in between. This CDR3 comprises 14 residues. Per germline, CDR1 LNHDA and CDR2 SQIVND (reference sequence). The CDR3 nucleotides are TGTGCCAGTTTCCGGCGGGACGGGAACACTGAAGCTTTCTTT. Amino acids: CASFRRDGNTEAFF.

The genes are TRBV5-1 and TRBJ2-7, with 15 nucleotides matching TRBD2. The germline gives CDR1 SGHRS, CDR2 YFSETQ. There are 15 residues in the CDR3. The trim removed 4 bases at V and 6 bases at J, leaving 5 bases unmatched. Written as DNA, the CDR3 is TGCGCCAGCAGCGAGGGACTAGCGGGAGGTCGCGAGCAGTACTTC. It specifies CASSEGLAGGREQYF.

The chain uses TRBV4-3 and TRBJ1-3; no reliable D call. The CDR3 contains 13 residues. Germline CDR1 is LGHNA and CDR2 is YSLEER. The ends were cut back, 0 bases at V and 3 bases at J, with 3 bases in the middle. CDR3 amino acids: CASSQEGGNTIYF. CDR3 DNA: TGCGCCAGCAGCCAAGAGGGTGGAAACACCATATATTTT.

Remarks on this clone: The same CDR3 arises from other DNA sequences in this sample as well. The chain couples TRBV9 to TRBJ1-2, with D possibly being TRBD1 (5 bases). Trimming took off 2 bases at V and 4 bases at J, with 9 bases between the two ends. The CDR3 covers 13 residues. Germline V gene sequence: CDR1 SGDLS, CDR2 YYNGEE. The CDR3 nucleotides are TGTGCCAGCAGCGTCGGGACCGTCTATGGCTACACCTTC. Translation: CASSVGTVYGYTF.

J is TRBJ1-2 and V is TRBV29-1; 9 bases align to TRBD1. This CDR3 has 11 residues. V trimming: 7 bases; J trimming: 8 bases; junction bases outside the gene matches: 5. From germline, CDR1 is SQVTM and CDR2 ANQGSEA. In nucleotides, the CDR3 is TGCAGCGCCTTGACAGGGGGAGGCTACACCTTC. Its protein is CSALTGGGYTF.

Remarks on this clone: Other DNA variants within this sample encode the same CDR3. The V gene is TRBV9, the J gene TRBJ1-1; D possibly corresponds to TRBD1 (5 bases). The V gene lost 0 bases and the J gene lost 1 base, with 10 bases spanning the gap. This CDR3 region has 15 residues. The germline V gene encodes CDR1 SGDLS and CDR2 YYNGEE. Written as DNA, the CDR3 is TGTGCCAGCAGCGTAGCAGGGAAAGAGAACACTGAAGCTTTCTTT. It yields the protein CASSVAGKENTEAFF.

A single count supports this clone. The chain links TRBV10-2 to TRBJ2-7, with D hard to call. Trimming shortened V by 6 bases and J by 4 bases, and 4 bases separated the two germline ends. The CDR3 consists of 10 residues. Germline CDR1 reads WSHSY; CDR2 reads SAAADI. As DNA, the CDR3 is TGCGCCAGCAGCCCTTACGAGCAGTACTTC. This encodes CASSPYEQYF.

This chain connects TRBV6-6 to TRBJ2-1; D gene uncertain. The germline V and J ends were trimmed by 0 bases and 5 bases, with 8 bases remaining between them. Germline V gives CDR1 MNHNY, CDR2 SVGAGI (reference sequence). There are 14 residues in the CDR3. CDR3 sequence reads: CASSYSGSNNEQFF. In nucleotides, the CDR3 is TGTGCCAGCAGTTACTCTGGGTCTAACAATGAGCAGTTCTTC.

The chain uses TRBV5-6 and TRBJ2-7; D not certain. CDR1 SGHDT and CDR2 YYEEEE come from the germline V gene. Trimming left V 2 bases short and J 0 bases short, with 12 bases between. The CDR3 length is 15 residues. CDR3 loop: CASSFYFANSYEQYF. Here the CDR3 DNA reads TGTGCCAGCAGCTTCTATTTCGCCAACTCCTACGAGCAGTACTTC.

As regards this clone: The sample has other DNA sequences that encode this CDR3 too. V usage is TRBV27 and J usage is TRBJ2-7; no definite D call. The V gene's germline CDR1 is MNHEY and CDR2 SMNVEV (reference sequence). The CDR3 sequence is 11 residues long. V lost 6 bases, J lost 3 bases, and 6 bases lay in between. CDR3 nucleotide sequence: TGTGCCAGCAGGGCCGGCTACGAGCAGTACTTC. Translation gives CASRAGYEQYF.

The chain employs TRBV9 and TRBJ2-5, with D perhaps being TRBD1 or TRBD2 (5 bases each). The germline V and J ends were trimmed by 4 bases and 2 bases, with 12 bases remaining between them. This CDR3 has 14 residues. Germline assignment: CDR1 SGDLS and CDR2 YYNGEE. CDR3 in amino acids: CASSNRDGQETQYF. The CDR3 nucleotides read TGTGCCAGCAGCAACCGGGACGGACAAGAGACCCAGTACTTC.